This note documents a single T cell receptor (beta chain) sequence. Its antigen is unidentified. The data are from a study of T cell responses to AZD1222 COVID-19 vaccine. Findings and caveats of the study: Among vaccine-associated CD4 TCRs, coverage spanned spike, with dominance at 160-218 and 743-854. Unmutated variant regions are reportedly targeted by nearly half of spike-specific TCRs. Spike-specific TCR breadth and depth were elevated following two AZD1222 doses. Baseline seropositivity occurred in only six or seven AZD1222 recipients.

Libraries were prepared by immunoSEQ multiplex PCR; TCRdb keeps only in-frame clonotypes and omits some of them. The profile shows 150,000 to 200,000 clones, roughly 92% of them singletons. The CDR3 length is 15 residues. Trimming took 1 base from V and 3 from J, leaving 7 bases between them. Germline V lookup: CDR1 KGHSH, CDR2 LQKENI. This specimen consisted of peripheral blood, obtained 28 days after the second dose of the MenACWY control vaccine. This clonotype was sampled from an adult who received the MenACWY meningococcal vaccine as a control. This chain uses TRBV18 with TRBJ2-6, with a tentative D call TRBD2 (5 bases). CDR3 in amino acids: CASSPQRVGANVLTF. The CDR3 DNA is TGTGCCAGCTCACCACAGAGGGTTGGGGCCAACGTCCTGACTTTC.